This T cell receptor beta chain was retrieved from a study of T-cell reconstitution after alpha-beta-depleted transplantation in children. CDR3 length: 14 amino acids. The V and J ends lost 2 bases and 4 bases respectively, with 12 bases between them. Per germline, CDR1 SGHRS and CDR2 YFSETQ. This clonotype was recorded many times. Unique molecular identifiers were used in preparing the TCRbeta library. TCRdb analysed the PCR reads with MiXCR anew, one entry per CDR3 protein. The sample carries about 230,000 distinct CDR3 sequences, 9.7% recorded once. The chain employs TRBV5-1 and TRBJ1-1; D is possibly TRBD1 (5 bases). This material consisted of PBMCs from the stem cell graft donor, taken from the stem cell graft. This sequence was found in a human donor who donated a stem cell graft to a child with SCID. This CDR3 is CASSFGAKLTEAFF. The CDR3 DNA follows: TGCGCCAGCAGCTTCGGGGCAAAGCTCACTGAAGCTTTCTTT.